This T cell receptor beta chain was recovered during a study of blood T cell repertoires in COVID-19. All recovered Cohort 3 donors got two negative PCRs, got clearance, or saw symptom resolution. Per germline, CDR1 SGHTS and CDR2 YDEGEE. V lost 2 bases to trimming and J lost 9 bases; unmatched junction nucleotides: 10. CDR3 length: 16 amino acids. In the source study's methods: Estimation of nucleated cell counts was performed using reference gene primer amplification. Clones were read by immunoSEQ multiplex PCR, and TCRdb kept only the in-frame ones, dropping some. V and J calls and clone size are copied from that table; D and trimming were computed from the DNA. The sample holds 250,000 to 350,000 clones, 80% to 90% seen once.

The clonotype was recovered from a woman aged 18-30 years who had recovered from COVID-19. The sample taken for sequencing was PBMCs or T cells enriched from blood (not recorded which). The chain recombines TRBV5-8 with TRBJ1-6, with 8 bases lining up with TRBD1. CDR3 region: CASSFSPRGRISPLHF. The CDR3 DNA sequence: TGTGCCAGCAGCTTCAGCCCCAGGGGGCGTATTTCACCCCTCCACTTT.